This TCR beta chain appears in the sequencing data of a study of blood T cell repertoires in COVID-19. At the level of the study: Researchers got acute and convalescent COVID-19 samples from the United States, Italy and Spain. Sources were T cells, B-cell-depleted T cells, or PBMCs; the material itself was cDNA or gDNA.

As handled by the study authors: Estimates of nucleated cell counts were drawn from the amplification of reference gene primers. Profiling relied on immunoSEQ multiplex PCR, and the TCRdb table lists in-frame clones only, not all of them. For V, J and clone size, that table is used; D and trimming come from the DNA. The profile shows nearly 95,000 clones, around 72% of them singletons. Seattle patients were enrolled during active infection and followed longitudinally. With 7 bases removed from V and 2 bases from J, the gap between germline ends came to 13 bases. This CDR3 spans 14 amino acids. Germline values: CDR1 SGHTA, CDR2 FQGNSA.

The specimen was peripheral blood. The V and J genes are TRBV7-2 and TRBJ2-3; possible D gene TRBD1, 5 bases. This receptor was identified in a man aged 65 to 79 with COVID-19, enrolled during active disease. Written as DNA, the CDR3 is TGTGCCAGCACCCTCTTAGGACACACAGATACGCAGTATTTT. It encodes CASTLLGHTDTQYF.